Given below is one T cell receptor (beta chain) in context. The entry originates in a study of blood T cell repertoires in COVID-19. About the study: Samples representing acute and convalescent COVID-19 were sourced from the United States, Italy and Spain. Nucleic acid was either cDNA or gDNA, and it came from T cells, B-cell-depleted T cells, or PBMCs.

CDR3 length equals 14 residues. V was pared by 0 bases and J by 4 bases, with 10 bases between. Germline V gene sequence: CDR1 SGDLS, CDR2 YYNGEE. The repertoire was sequenced with immunoSEQ multiplex PCR; TCRdb's copy has only in-frame clones and lacks some. The sample has 45,000 to 55,000 clones, less than 95% seen once. Sequences were obtained from peripheral blood. This TCR was recovered from a woman between 40 and 55 years old with active COVID-19. The V call is TRBV9, the J call TRBJ1-2, with unresolved D. The CDR3: CASSVAGATYGYTF. In DNA form, the CDR3 reads TGTGCCAGCAGCGTAGCTGGAGCCACCTATGGCTACACCTTC.